Listed below are T cell receptor beta chains from one sample, sequenced in a study of read filtering for tumor transcriptome and immune sequencing. MiXCR, run by TCRdb on the reads, gives a single entry per CDR3 protein. The table has 75,000 to 90,000 distinct CDR3 sequences, about 12% seen once. Sequencing was carried out using a population of CD138-negative cells sorted from bone marrow. All receptors come from a donor at least 40 years old with multiple myeloma. Each CDR3 is given with its conserved first and last residue. The D gene is left open where the match is weak. Expanded clones are given a class, and other clones once, few, many or no size at all.

V	length	J	size	D	DNA	CDR3
TRBV20-1	15	TRBJ1-2	many	TRBD1	TGCAGTGCAACCGGGACAGGGGGCATCTCCTATGGCTACACCTTC	CSATGTGGISYGYTF
TRBV29-1	13	TRBJ2-3	-	-	TGCAGCGTTGTCTTCACAGACAGGGATACGCAGTATTTT	CSVVFTDRDTQYF
TRBV5-1	15	TRBJ2-7	many	-	TGCGCCAGCAGCTTGGACAGCCGGACAGCCTACGAGCAGTACTTC	CASSLDSRTAYEQYF
TRBV3-1	16	TRBJ2-7	many	TRBD1	TGTGCCAGCAGCCAATTCCCCGGGGACAGCTCCTACGAGCAGTACTTC	CASSQFPGDSSYEQYF
TRBV4-1	18	TRBJ1-4	many	-	TGCGCCAGCAGCCAAGAAATTGTTAAACCCCTGAGGGATGAAAAACTGTTTTTT	CASSQEIVKPLRDEKLFF
TRBV6-2/TRBV6-3	14	TRBJ1-1	few	TRBD1	TGTGCCAGCAGAGACAGGGGGGTTAACACTGAAGCTTTCTTT	CASRDRGVNTEAFF
TRBV24-1	18	TRBJ2-1	-	TRBD2	TGTGCCACCAGTGATTTCGCTTTGGCGGGAGCGACCTACAATGAGCAGCTCTTC	CATSDFALAGATYNEQLF
TRBV5-1	14	TRBJ2-2	many	TRBD2	TGCGCCAGCAAGGGAGGGCCGGGGGCCGGGGAGCTGTTTTTT	CASKGGPGAGELFF
TRBV5-1	15	TRBJ1-1	many	-	TGCGCCAGCAGCTTGGCCGGTGGGGGTGGGACTGAAGCTTTCTTT	CASSLAGGGGTEAFF
TRBV6-1	14	TRBJ2-7	many	-	TGTGCCAGCAGTGAATGGGGGAGAGTCCACGAGCAGTACTTC	CASSEWGRVHEQYF
TRBV5-1	14	TRBJ1-1	-	-	TGCGCCAGCAGCCTGGCGGGCCCCAACACTGAAGCTTTCTTT	CASSLAGPNTEAFF
TRBV7-8	16	TRBJ2-1	-	TRBD2	TGTGCCAGCAGCTTAGGGGCTAGCGGCTCCTACAATGAGCAGTTCTTC	CASSLGASGSYNEQFF
TRBV2	14	TRBJ2-2	many	-	TGTGCCAGCAACCCCGGGACTCGTACCGGGGAGCTGTTTTTT	CASNPGTRTGELFF
TRBV4-1	16	TRBJ1-3	-	-	TGCGCCAGCTGCCAAGAGGGAGCCGGCTCTGGAAACACCATATATTTC	CASCQEGAGSGNTIYF
TRBV29-1	11	TRBJ2-3	-	-	TGCACCGCACGTAGAGGAGATACGCAGTACTTT	CTARRGDTQYF
TRBV5-1	15	TRBJ2-7	few	-	TGCGCCAGCAGCTTAGACGGTAGCGCGGCCTACGAGCAGTACTTC	CASSLDGSAAYEQYF
TRBV7-2	15	TRBJ2-5	-	-	TGTGCCAGCAGCTTATACAGGGGGAGGGGGGAGACCCAGTACTTC	CASSLYRGRGETQYF
TRBV12-3/TRBV12-4	17	TRBJ2-3	once	-	TGTGCCAGCAGTCCCCAAGCCGGGTTGGGAATCACAGATACGCAGTATTTT	CASSPQAGLGITDTQYF
TRBV7-6	17	TRBJ2-7	many	TRBD2	TGTGCCAGCAGTTTAGGGACTAGCGGGAGTGACTCCTACGAGCAGTACTTC	CASSLGTSGSDSYEQYF
TRBV15	13	TRBJ2-5	many	TRBD2	TGTGCCACCGGTAGCGGGAGATGGGAGACCCAGTACTTC	CATGSGRWETQYF
TRBV10-3	13	TRBJ2-5	-	TRBD1	TGTGCCATCAGGGGACAGGGGCAAGAGACCCAGTACTTC	CAIRGQGQETQYF
TRBV18	13	TRBJ1-1	many	-	TGTGCCAGTCACGATCAGAGGAACACTGAAGCTTTCTTT	CASHDQRNTEAFF